Following are 27 T cell receptor beta chains from one sample sequenced in a study of T cell responses to AZD1222 COVID-19 vaccine. The repertoire was sequenced with immunoSEQ multiplex PCR; TCRdb's copy has only in-frame clones and lacks some. This table holds some 120,000 clones, around 90% found once. Source: peripheral blood, taken on day 0 of AZD1222 vaccination. Source of these receptors: an adult in good health.

V and J are TRBV19 and TRBJ1-4, with D maybe TRBD1 (5 bases). The CDR3 contains 15 residues. Germline-derived CDR1 and CDR2 are LNHDA and SQIVND (reference sequence). Trimming left V 7 bases short and J 6 bases short, with 18 bases between. The CDR3 protein is CASTHRAGWDEKLFF. The CDR3 nucleotides are TGTGCCAGTACCCATCGGGCAGGGTGGGATGAAAAACTGTTTTTT.

The chain combines TRBV28 with TRBJ1-5, with TRBD1 matching over 7 bases. Germline V gene lookup returns CDR1 MDHEN and CDR2 SYDVKM. The CDR3 spans 13 residues. The V gene end was trimmed by 5 bases and the J gene end by 7 bases; junction bases not matched to a gene: 5. This CDR3 is CASSQTGPQPQHF. The CDR3 bases are TGTGCCAGCAGTCAGACAGGGCCACAGCCCCAGCATTTT.

This chain connects TRBV12-3 or TRBV12-4 to TRBJ1-1; no definite D call. There are 11 residues in the CDR3. Trimming stripped 3 bases from V and 6 bases from J, with 5 bases between. CDR3 residues: CASSFVAEAFF. CDR3 coding DNA: TGTGCCAGCAGTTTTGTGGCTGAAGCTTTCTTT.

The CDR3 nucleotides read TGTGCCAGTGACTGGGACACCTACACCGGGGAGCTGTTTTTT. Residues: CASDWDTYTGELFF. V gene TRBV5-3 combines with J gene TRBJ2-2; TRBD1 might be the D (6 bases). TRBV5-3 is labeled an ORF, and its function is uncertain. CDR3 size: 14 residues. Trimming took off 8 bases at V and 3 bases at J, with 14 bases between the two ends.

This chain uses TRBV10-3 with TRBJ2-7, with D possibly matching TRBD1 (6 bases). Germline V gene sequence: CDR1 ENHRY, CDR2 SYGVKD. Trimming removed 9 bases at V and 5 bases at J, with 17 bases between. The CDR3 runs to 13 residues. Written as DNA, the CDR3 is TGTGCCATAGCAGGGGACGAAGAAAACGAGCAGTACTTC. Protein sequence: CAIAGDEENEQYF.

The rearrangement joins TRBV10-2 to TRBJ2-3, with 11 bases matching TRBD2. The CDR3 spans 15 residues. Germline V CDR1 and CDR2: WSHSY, SAAADI. V was clipped by 3 bases and J by 5 bases; unmatched bases: 4. The chain's CDR3 is CASSELAGARDTQYF. CDR3 coding DNA: TGCGCCAGCAGTGAACTAGCGGGGGCTAGAGATACGCAGTATTTT.

Only a few counts were recorded for this clone. The chain couples TRBV7-9 to TRBJ1-1; no definite D call. This CDR3 is 12 amino acids long. The V end was cut by 1 base, the J end by 8 bases, with 8 bases between. CDR1 and CDR2 (germline): SEHNR, FQNEAQ (reference sequence). The CDR3 loop reads CASSLGDPEAFF. CDR3 nucleotides: TGTGCCAGCAGCTTAGGAGACCCCGAAGCTTTCTTT.

Only a few counts were recorded for this clone. This sequence joins TRBV7-8 and TRBJ1-1, with D hard to call. The CDR3 has 13 amino acids. Germline V gene data show CDR1 as SGHVS and CDR2 as FQNEAQ. V shed 0 bases and J shed 0 bases, with 2 bases lying between them. The CDR3 DNA sequence: TGTGCCAGCAGCTTAGCCCTGAACACTGAAGCTTTCTTT. Its protein product is CASSLALNTEAFF.

This rearrangement joins TRBV6-5 to TRBJ1-5; D uncertain. CDR1 MNHEY and CDR2 SVGAGI come from the germline V gene. V was shortened by 2 bases and J by 0 bases, with 5 bases between the two germline ends. This CDR3 has 14 residues. The CDR3 sequence: CASSYGSSNQPQHF. The CDR3 DNA sequence: TGTGCCAGCAGTTACGGTTCTAGCAATCAGCCCCAGCATTTT.

The chain recombines TRBV13 with TRBJ2-1; weak D call: TRBD1 (5 bases). Germline V gene lookup returns CDR1 PRHDT and CDR2 FYEKMQ (reference sequence). This CDR3 is 12 amino acids long. V lost 4 bases to trimming and J lost 7 bases, with 8 bases between them. The CDR3 nucleotides read TGTGCCAGCAGCTCACAGGAGAATGAGCAGTTCTTC. Its translation is CASSSQENEQFF.

V gene TRBV4-1 combines with J gene TRBJ1-5, with D uncertain. The V gene lost 5 bases and the J gene lost 1 base, with 9 bases spanning the gap. Germline V gives CDR1 MGHRA, CDR2 YSYEKL. The CDR3 covers 14 residues. The CDR3 sequence is CASSNQGSNQPQHF. In DNA form, the CDR3 reads TGCGCCAGCAGCAATCAAGGGAGCAATCAGCCCCAGCATTTT.

The V call is TRBV29-1, the J call TRBJ2-3; the D gene is possibly TRBD1 (6 bases). V was trimmed by 2 bases and J by 9 bases, leaving 15 bases between them. CDR3 size: 13 residues. CDR1 and CDR2 from the germline V gene are SQVTM and ANQGSEA. In nucleotides, the CDR3 is TGCAGCGTTGAAAGGCCGAGCCAGGGGACGCAGTATTTT. This translates into CSVERPSQGTQYF.

V gene TRBV30 combines with J gene TRBJ1-2, with 9 bases lining up with TRBD1. V trimming: 3 bases; J trimming: 8 bases; junction bases outside the gene matches: 7. This CDR3 has 13 amino acids. The V gene's germline CDR1 is GTSNPN and CDR2 SVGIG (reference sequence). CDR3 coding DNA: TGTGCCTGGAGCCAACAGGGGGCGGAGGGCTACACCTTC. Translating gives CAWSQQGAEGYTF. The full variable domain, rest sourced from reference TRBV30 and TRBJ1-2, is SQTIHQWPATLVQPVGSPLSLECTVEGTSNPNLYWYRQAAGRGLQLLFYSVGIGQISSEVPQNLSASRPQDRQFILSSKKLLLSDSGFYLCAWSQQGAEGYTFGSGTRLTVV.

The CDR3: CASSLAEAGGGYTF. CDR3 nucleotide sequence: TGTGCCAGCAGCTTAGCGGAGGCCGGAGGGGGCTACACCTTC. The chain is built from TRBV7-2 and TRBJ1-2; no clear D gene. Trimming pared 0 bases from V and 8 bases from J, leaving 13 bases between. Germline CDR1 reads SGHTA; CDR2 reads FQGNSA. The CDR3 sequence is 14 residues long.

The chain is built from TRBV11-2 and TRBJ1-1; D gene unclear. Trimming stripped 2 bases from V and 2 bases from J, with 9 bases between. Germline values: CDR1 SGHAT, CDR2 FQNNGV. The CDR3 totals 14 residues. CDR3 residues: CASSLSSANTEAFF. The DNA for the CDR3 is TGTGCCAGCAGCTTAAGCTCAGCTAACACTGAAGCTTTCTTT.

The chain links TRBV28 to TRBJ1-2; D not certain. V lost 2 bases and J 7 bases, leaving 8 bases between the germline ends. The CDR3 loop spans 12 amino acids. The germline CDR1 and CDR2 sequences are MDHEN and SYDVKM. CDR3 in amino acids: CASSLSYVGYTF. Written as DNA, the CDR3 is TGTGCCAGCAGTTTAAGCTACGTTGGCTACACCTTC.

CDR3 coding DNA: TGTGCCAGCAGTGGCGGACAGAATCAGCCCCAGCATTTT. The encoded protein is CASSGGQNQPQHF. The rearrangement links TRBV27 to TRBJ1-5, with D tentatively TRBD1 (6 bases). Trimming removed 5 bases from V and 4 bases from J, with 9 bases in between. The CDR3 is made up of 13 amino acids. Germline V gene sequence: CDR1 MNHEY, CDR2 SMNVEV (reference sequence).

This chain joins TRBV11-2 and TRBJ1-2; possible D gene TRBD1, 5 bases. The length of the CDR3 is 14 residues. CDR1 and CDR2 (germline): SGHAT, FQNNGV. V was trimmed by 0 bases and J by 5 bases, leaving 10 bases between them. CDR3 loop: CASSLDRRTYGYTF. The CDR3 nucleotides are TGTGCCAGCAGCTTAGATCGAAGGACATATGGCTACACCTTC.

The gene calls are TRBV6-1 and TRBJ2-7; D not resolved. The CDR3 extends over 19 amino acids. The V and J ends lost 0 bases and 7 bases respectively, with 28 bases between them. Germline V gene data show CDR1 as MNHNS and CDR2 as SASEGT. DNA of the CDR3: TGTGCCAGCAGTGAAGCCGGACCGAAGAGAATGCGAGATTTTGTGGAGCAGTACTTC. Its translation: CASSEAGPKRMRDFVEQYF.

This rearrangement joins TRBV11-2 to TRBJ2-5, with D uncertain. Trimming pared 5 bases from V and 2 bases from J, leaving 12 bases between. This CDR3 is 14 amino acids long. Germline CDR1 is SGHAT and CDR2 is FQNNGV. The CDR3 bases are TGTGCCAGCAGCCAAACCGGGCCTCAAGAGACCCAGTACTTC. Its protein product is CASSQTGPQETQYF.

The chain couples TRBV5-4 to TRBJ2-7, with unresolved D. V lost 3 bases and J 1 base, leaving 11 bases between the germline ends. CDR1 and CDR2 from the germline V gene are SGHNT and YYREEE (reference sequence). This CDR3 region has 14 residues. CDR3 DNA: TGTGCCAGCAGCTGGACCGATTCATCCTACGAGCAGTACTTC. Amino acids: CASSWTDSSYEQYF. Combining the CDR3 with reference TRBV5-4 and TRBJ2-7 gives the whole variable domain ETGVTQSPTHLIKTRGQQVTLRCSSQSGHNTVSWYQQALGQGPQFIFQYYREEENGRGNFPPRFSGLQFPNYSSELNVNALELDDSALYLCASSWTDSSYEQYFGPGTRLTVT.

The V call is TRBV28, the J call TRBJ2-7; possible D gene TRBD2, 6 bases. The CDR3 has 13 amino acids. Trimming removed 3 bases at V and 9 bases at J, with 15 bases between. The germline V gene has CDR1 MDHEN and CDR2 SYDVKM. CDR3 sequence (DNA): TGTGCCAGCAGTTTTCCTAGCGAGGTCCCGCAGTACTTC. Its protein product is CASSFPSEVPQYF.

The chain employs TRBV5-1 and TRBJ2-5; tentatively, D is TRBD2 (6 bases). V was shortened by 1 base and J by 2 bases, with 9 bases between the two germline ends. Germline CDR1 SGHRS, CDR2 YFSETQ. The CDR3 sequence is 14 residues long. CDR3 sequence reads: CASSLWGVQETQYF. CDR3 coding DNA: TGCGCCAGCAGCTTGTGGGGGGTACAAGAGACCCAGTACTTC.

This chain uses TRBV13 with TRBJ2-7, with 7 positions matching TRBD1. The trim removed 2 bases at V and 3 bases at J, leaving 4 bases unmatched. Germline V CDR1 and CDR2: PRHDT, FYEKMQ (reference sequence). This CDR3 contains 14 residues. The CDR3 protein is CASSLKGADYEQYF. CDR3 coding DNA: TGTGCCAGCAGCTTAAAGGGGGCGGACTACGAGCAGTACTTC.

This clone was detected a few times. The rearrangement joins TRBV5-1 to TRBJ1-2; D gene uncertain. The CDR3 totals 13 residues. Germline V gene lookup returns CDR1 SGHRS and CDR2 YFSETQ. V was clipped by 2 bases and J by 7 bases, with 12 bases between them. The CDR3 protein is CASSLAGYSGYTF. CDR3 nucleotides: TGCGCCAGCAGCTTAGCCGGGTATAGTGGCTACACCTTC.

This chain uses TRBV30 with TRBJ2-5, with a weak D call TRBD2 (6 bases). In germline, CDR1 is GTSNPN, CDR2 SVGIG (reference sequence). The germline V and J ends were trimmed by 2 bases and 5 bases, with 12 bases remaining between them. This CDR3 contains 13 residues. CDR3 nucleotides: TGTGCCTGGAGTACCATTGGAGGGGAGACCCAGTACTTC. It translates to CAWSTIGGETQYF.

The V and J genes are TRBV2 and TRBJ2-1, with 7 bases fitting TRBD1. CDR3 length equals 17 residues. The germline CDR1 and CDR2 sequences are SNHLY and FYNNEI. V lost 6 bases, J lost 4 bases, and 15 bases stayed unmatched. The CDR3 region is CASSHGQGDQGYNEQFF. CDR3 sequence (DNA): TGTGCCAGCAGCCACGGGCAGGGGGACCAGGGATACAATGAGCAGTTCTTC.